This T cell receptor beta chain came from a study of T-cell reconstitution after alpha-beta-depleted transplantation in children. Findings of the study overall: It was reported that alpha-beta T cells came from several hundred expanded graft clones (about two months after transplant). Surviving recipient T cells and thymic progenitors accounted for the high day-60 TCRbeta diversity observed in some patients. Hyperexpanded clones declined; after one year, newly produced T cells mostly supplied diversity.

This clonotype was recorded at least ten times. Its cognate antigen is unknown. TCRbeta library preparation incorporated unique molecular identifiers. Via MiXCR, TCRdb re-called the PCR reads, giving one row per CDR3 protein. The data show around 300,000 distinct CDR3 sequences, around 10% seen once. The source is a male patient between 2 and 10 years old who had a stem cell transplant for chronic granulomatous disease, so the T cells may come from the graft donor. Sequences were derived from peripheral blood, sampled 180 days after TCRalphabeta/CD19-depleted stem cell transplant.

Written as DNA, the CDR3 is TGTGCCACCAGCAGAGATCTCCTAGCGGGAACCCCTTTTGACACCGGGGAGCTGTTTTTT. Translating it yields CATSRDLLAGTPFDTGELFF. The V and J genes are TRBV15 and TRBJ2-2; TRBD2 aligns across 9 bases. The CDR3 runs 20 residues. Germline V gives CDR1 LNHNV, CDR2 YYDKDF (reference sequence). The junction had 14 bases not matched to a gene; V was cut back by 0 bases and J by 3 bases.